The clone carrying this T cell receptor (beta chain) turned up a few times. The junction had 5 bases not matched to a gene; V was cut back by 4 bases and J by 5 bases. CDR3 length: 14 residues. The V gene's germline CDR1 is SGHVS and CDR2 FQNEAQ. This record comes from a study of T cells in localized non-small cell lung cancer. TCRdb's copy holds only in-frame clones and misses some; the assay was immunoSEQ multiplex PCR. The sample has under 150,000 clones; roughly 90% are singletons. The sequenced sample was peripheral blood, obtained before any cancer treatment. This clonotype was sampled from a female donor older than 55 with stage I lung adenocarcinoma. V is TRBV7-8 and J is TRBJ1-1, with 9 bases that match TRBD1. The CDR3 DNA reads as TGTGCCAGCAGCTCAGACAGGGGGAGGACTGAAGCTTTCTTT. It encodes CASSSDRGRTEAFF.